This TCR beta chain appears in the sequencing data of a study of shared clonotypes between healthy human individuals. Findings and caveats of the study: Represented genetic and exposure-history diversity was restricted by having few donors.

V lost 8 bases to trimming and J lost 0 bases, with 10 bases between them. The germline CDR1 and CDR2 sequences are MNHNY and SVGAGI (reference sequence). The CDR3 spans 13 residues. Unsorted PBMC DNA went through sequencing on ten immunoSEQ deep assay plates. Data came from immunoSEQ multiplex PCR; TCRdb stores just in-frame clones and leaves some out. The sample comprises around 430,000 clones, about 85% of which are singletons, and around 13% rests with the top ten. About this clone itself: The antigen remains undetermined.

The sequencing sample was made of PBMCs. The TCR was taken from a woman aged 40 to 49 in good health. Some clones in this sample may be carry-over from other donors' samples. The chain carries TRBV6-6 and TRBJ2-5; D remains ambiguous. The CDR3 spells CASAAQYQETQYF. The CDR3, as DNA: TGTGCCAGCGCCGCCCAGTACCAAGAGACCCAGTACTTC.